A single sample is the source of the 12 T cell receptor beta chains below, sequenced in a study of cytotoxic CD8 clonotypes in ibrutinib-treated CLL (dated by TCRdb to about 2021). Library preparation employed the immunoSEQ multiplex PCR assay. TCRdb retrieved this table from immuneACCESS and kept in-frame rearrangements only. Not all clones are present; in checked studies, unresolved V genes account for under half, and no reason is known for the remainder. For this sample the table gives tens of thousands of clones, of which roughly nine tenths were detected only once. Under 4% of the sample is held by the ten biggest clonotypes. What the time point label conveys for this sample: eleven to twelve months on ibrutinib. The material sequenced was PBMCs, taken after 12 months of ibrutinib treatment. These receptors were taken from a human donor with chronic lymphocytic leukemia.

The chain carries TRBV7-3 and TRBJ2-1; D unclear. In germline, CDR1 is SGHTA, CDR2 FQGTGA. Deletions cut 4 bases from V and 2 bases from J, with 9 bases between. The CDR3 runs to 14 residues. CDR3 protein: CASSSRRAYNEQFF. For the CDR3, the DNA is TGTGCCAGCAGCTCCCGTAGGGCCTACAATGAGCAGTTCTTC.

CDR3 sequence: CASRQEHTEAFF. As DNA, the CDR3 is TGTGCCAGCAGACAAGAACACACTGAAGCTTTCTTT. The gene calls are TRBV6-6 and TRBJ1-1; D not resolved. CDR1 and CDR2 (germline): MNHNY, SVGAGI (reference sequence). V lost 6 bases and J lost 3, with 8 bases in between. This CDR3 is 12 amino acids long.

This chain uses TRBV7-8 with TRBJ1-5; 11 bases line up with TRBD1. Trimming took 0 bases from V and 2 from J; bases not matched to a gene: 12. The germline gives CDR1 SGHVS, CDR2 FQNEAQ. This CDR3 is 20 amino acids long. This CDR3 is CASSLAAGQGAFGGNQPQHF. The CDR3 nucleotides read TGTGCCAGCAGCTTAGCGGCCGGACAGGGGGCTTTTGGGGGCAATCAGCCCCAGCATTTT.

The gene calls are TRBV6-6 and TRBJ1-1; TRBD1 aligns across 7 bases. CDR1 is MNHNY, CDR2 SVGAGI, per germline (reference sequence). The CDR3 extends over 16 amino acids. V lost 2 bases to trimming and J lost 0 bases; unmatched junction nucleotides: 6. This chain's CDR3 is CASSYKGQTMNTEAFF. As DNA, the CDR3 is TGTGCCAGCAGTTACAAGGGACAGACCATGAACACTGAAGCTTTCTTT.

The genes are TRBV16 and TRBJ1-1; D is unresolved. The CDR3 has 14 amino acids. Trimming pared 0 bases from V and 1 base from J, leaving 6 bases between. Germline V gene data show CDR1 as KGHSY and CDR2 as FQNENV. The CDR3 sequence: CASSQSPANTEAFF. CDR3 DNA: TGTGCCAGCAGCCAATCGCCAGCGAACACTGAAGCTTTCTTT.

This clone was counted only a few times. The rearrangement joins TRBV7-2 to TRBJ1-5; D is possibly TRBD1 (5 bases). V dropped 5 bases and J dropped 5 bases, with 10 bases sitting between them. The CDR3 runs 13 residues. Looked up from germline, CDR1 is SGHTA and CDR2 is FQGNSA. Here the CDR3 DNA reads TGTGCCAGCAGCGGGACGGGGCATCAGCCCCAGCATTTT. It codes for CASSGTGHQPQHF.

The CDR3 sequence: CASSQRLAGSNEQFF. DNA of the CDR3: TGTGCCAGCAGCCAGAGACTAGCGGGCAGCAATGAGCAGTTCTTC. The rearrangement joins TRBV11-3 to TRBJ2-1; 10 nucleotides agree with TRBD2. Germline loops: CDR1 SGHNT, CDR2 YENEEA. CDR3 size: 15 residues. The V and J ends lost 5 bases and 6 bases, in that order; junction bases with no gene match: 7. The full variable domain, rest sourced from reference TRBV11-3 and TRBJ2-1, is EAGVVQSPRYKIIEKKQPVAFWCNPISGHNTLYWYLQNLGQGPELLIRYENEEAVDDSQLPKDRFSAERLKGVDSTLKIQPAELGDSAVYLCASSQRLAGSNEQFFGPGTRLTVL.

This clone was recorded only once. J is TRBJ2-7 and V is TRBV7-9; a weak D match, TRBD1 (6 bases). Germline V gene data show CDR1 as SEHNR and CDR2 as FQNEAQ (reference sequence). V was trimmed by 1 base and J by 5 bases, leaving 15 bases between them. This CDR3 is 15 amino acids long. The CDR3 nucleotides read TGTGCCAGCAGCTTAGGTGGGACATCTAAGCACGAGCAGTACTTC. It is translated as CASSLGGTSKHEQYF.

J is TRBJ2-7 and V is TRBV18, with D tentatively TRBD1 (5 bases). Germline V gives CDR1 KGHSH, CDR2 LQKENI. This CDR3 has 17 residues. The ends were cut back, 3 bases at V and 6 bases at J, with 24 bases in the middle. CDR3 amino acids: CASSPGQGSPKRTEQYF. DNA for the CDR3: TGTGCCAGCTCACCCGGCCAGGGTAGCCCCAAACGCACCGAGCAGTACTTC.

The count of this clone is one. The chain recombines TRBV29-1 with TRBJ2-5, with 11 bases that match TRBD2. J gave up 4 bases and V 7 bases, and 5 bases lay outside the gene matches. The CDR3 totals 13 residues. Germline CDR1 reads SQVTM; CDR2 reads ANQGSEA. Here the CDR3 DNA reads TGCAGCGCAGGACTAGCGGGTACAGAGACCCAGTACTTC. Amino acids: CSAGLAGTETQYF.

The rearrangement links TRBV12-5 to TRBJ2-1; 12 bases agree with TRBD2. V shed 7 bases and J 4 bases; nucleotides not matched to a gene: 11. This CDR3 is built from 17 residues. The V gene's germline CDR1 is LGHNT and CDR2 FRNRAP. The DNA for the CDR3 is TGTGCTAGTGCTCTTGCCCTAGCGGGAGGGGTATACAATGAGCAGTTCTTC. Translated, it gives CASALALAGGVYNEQFF.

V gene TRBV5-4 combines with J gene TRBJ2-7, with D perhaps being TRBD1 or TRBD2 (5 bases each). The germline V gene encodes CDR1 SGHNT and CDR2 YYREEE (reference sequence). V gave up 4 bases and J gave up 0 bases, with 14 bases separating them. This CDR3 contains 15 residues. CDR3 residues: CASSPPGDGSYEQYF. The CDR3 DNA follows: TGTGCCAGCAGCCCCCCCGGGGACGGCTCCTACGAGCAGTACTTC.